One and the same sample provided the 5 T cell receptor beta chains below, sequenced in a study of shared clonotypes between healthy human individuals. Method: immunoSEQ multiplex PCR; TCRdb's copy keeps in-frame clones and lacks some. This sample has about 510,000 clones, with 60% to 80% found just once. The sequencing input was PBMCs. The receptors shown here come from a woman between 40 and 50 years old in good health. Some clones in this sample may be carry-over from other donors' samples.

V and J are TRBV7-9 and TRBJ1-2; no definite D call. CDR1 and CDR2 (germline): SEHNR, FQNEAQ (reference sequence). The CDR3 totals 12 residues. The V end was cut by 3 bases, the J end by 8 bases, with 10 bases between. CDR3 loop: CASSLVTTGYTF. CDR3 in DNA: TGTGCCAGCAGCTTGGTAACGACCGGCTACACCTTC. Full variable domain (missing parts from reference TRBV7-9 and TRBJ1-2): DTGVSQNPRHKITKRGQNVTFRCDPISEHNRLYWYRQTLGQGPEFLTYFQNEAQLEKSRLLSDRFSAERPKGSFSTLEIQRTEQGDSAMYLCASSLVTTGYTFGSGTRLTVV.

J is TRBJ2-3 and V is TRBV19; 8 bases match TRBD1. Trimming cost V 4 bases and J 3 bases; bases outside gene matches: 12. The length of the CDR3 is 17 residues. Germline values: CDR1 LNHDA, CDR2 SQIVND (reference sequence). The CDR3 reads CASSRGQGLIRTDTQYF. CDR3 in DNA: TGTGCCAGTAGTAGAGGACAGGGCCTAATTCGGACAGATACGCAGTATTTT.

The chain is built from TRBV4-2 and TRBJ2-7; 7 nucleotides agree with TRBD2. CDR3 size: 16 residues. Looked up from germline, CDR1 is LGHNA and CDR2 is YNFKEQ. The junction had 16 bases not matched to a gene; V was cut back by 5 bases and J by 6 bases. The CDR3 spells CASSLAGGGGPLEQYF. The CDR3 DNA is TGTGCCAGCAGCTTGGCCGGCGGGGGAGGCCCTCTCGAGCAGTACTTC.

This chain links TRBV29-1 with TRBJ2-1; 13 bases line up with TRBD2. Germline V gives CDR1 SQVTM, CDR2 ANQGSEA. This CDR3 is built from 14 residues. V was clipped by 4 bases and J by 3 bases; unmatched bases: 0. In nucleotides, the CDR3 is TGCAGCGTTGGGACTAGCGGGGGCTACAATGAGCAGTTCTTC. Translated, it gives CSVGTSGGYNEQFF.

The chain couples TRBV7-9 to TRBJ1-1; D call uncertain. Germline V lookup: CDR1 SEHNR, CDR2 FQNEAQ (reference sequence). The ends were cut back, 1 base at V and 3 bases at J, with 9 bases in the middle. The CDR3 runs to 14 residues. The CDR3 nucleotides are TGTGCCAGCAGCTTAGTCGGCCGGTACACTGAAGCTTTCTTT. It specifies CASSLVGRYTEAFF. Full variable domain (remainder filled in from reference TRBV7-9 and TRBJ1-1): DTGVSQNPRHKITKRGQNVTFRCDPISEHNRLYWYRQTLGQGPEFLTYFQNEAQLEKSRLLSDRFSAERPKGSFSTLEIQRTEQGDSAMYLCASSLVGRYTEAFFGQGTRLTVV.